The 30 T cell receptor beta chains below all came from one sample that was sequenced in a study of PD-1 blockade in classical Hodgkin lymphoma. Here immunoSEQ multiplex PCR was the method, and the copy in TCRdb shows in-frame clones only, minus some. The data hold about 9,700 clones, with approximately 72% observed a single time. Time point indicated: cycle 4 day 1 (C4D1), after less than 7 weeks of nivolumab. The patients all showed relapse after autologous stem cell transplantation, while their brentuximab vedotin exposure varied. By magnetic negative selection, CD4+ T cells were purified from thawed PBMCs. Sequences were derived from CD4+ T cells from blood, sampled before the fourth cycle of nivolumab. These receptor sequences come from a human donor with classical Hodgkin lymphoma.

This chain connects TRBV7-2 to TRBJ2-4; 9 bases agree with TRBD1. CDR3 length equals 15 residues. Germline V gene data show CDR1 as SGHTA and CDR2 as FQGNSA. Trimming took 1 base from V and 14 from J; bases not matched to a gene: 12. CDR3 loop: CASSLGGGTGRVEYF. The DNA for the CDR3 is TGTGCCAGCAGCTTAGGAGGCGGGACAGGGCGTGTGGAGTACTTC.

This clone occurred a few times. DNA for the CDR3: TGTGCCAGCTCGGCGAGCGGGGGGATTAACACCGGGGAGCTGTTTTTT. This gives the protein CASSASGGINTGELFF. The rearrangement links TRBV18 to TRBJ2-2; TRBD2 matches 9 bases. The CDR3 totals 16 residues. Germline trimming cut 6 bases from V and 2 bases from J; bases unmatched to any gene: 7. The germline V gene has CDR1 KGHSH and CDR2 LQKENI.

The V gene is TRBV6-1, the J gene TRBJ1-2; D is undetermined. CDR3 length: 14 residues. Trimming removed 0 bases at V and 2 bases at J, with 7 bases between. Germline-derived CDR1 and CDR2 are MNHNS and SASEGT. The CDR3 nucleotides are TGTGCCAGCAGTGAAGCAGACACCAACTATGGCTACACCTTC. This translates into CASSEADTNYGYTF.

The chain has TRBV4-3 and TRBJ1-2; 12 bases are shared with TRBD1. This CDR3 spans 15 amino acids. Germline assignment: CDR1 LGHNA and CDR2 YSLEER. V lost 3 bases and J lost 6; bases outside the gene matches: 5. In DNA, the CDR3 is TGCGCCAGCAGCCAGGCCGGGACAGGGGGCGATGGCTACACCTTC. Translating it yields CASSQAGTGGDGYTF.

This clone was seen just once. The J gene is TRBJ2-6, the V gene TRBV18; D might be TRBD2 (5 bases). The V end lost 6 bases, the J end lost 3 bases, and 15 bases lay between the germline ends. The CDR3 loop spans 16 amino acids. CDR1 is KGHSH and CDR2 is LQKENI in the germline V gene. The DNA of the CDR3 is TGTGCCAGCTCTTCCGGGGTCGGCTATGGGGCCAACGTCCTGACTTTC. Protein: CASSSGVGYGANVLTF.

The rearrangement joins TRBV5-8 to TRBJ2-6; no reliable D call. Germline lookup yields CDR1 SGHTS and CDR2 YDEGEE. This CDR3 contains 13 residues. V dropped 5 bases and J dropped 2 bases, with 5 bases sitting between them. The CDR3 sequence is CASRRTGANVLTF. CDR3 sequence (DNA): TGTGCCAGCAGACGAACTGGGGCCAACGTCCTGACTTTC.

The chain carries TRBV11-2 and TRBJ1-1; tentative D call: TRBD1 (6 bases). CDR3 length: 14 amino acids. In germline, CDR1 is SGHAT, CDR2 FQNNGV. The V and J ends lost 0 bases and 3 bases respectively, with 8 bases between them. The DNA for the CDR3 is TGTGCCAGCAGCTTAGACGGACAGTACACTGAAGCTTTCTTT. This translates into CASSLDGQYTEAFF.

The gene calls are TRBV5-1 and TRBJ2-3; D not certain. Germline values: CDR1 SGHRS, CDR2 YFSETQ. CDR3 length equals 14 residues. The V gene lost 0 bases and the J gene lost 5 bases, with 10 bases spanning the gap. The CDR3 loop is CASSLDGTRDTQYF. The CDR3 bases are TGCGCCAGCAGCTTGGACGGAACGAGAGATACGCAGTATTTT.

This chain links TRBV28 with TRBJ1-5; 9 bases agree with TRBD1. V was clipped by 11 bases and J by 0 bases; unmatched bases: 11. Germline loops: CDR1 MDHEN, CDR2 SYDVKM. The CDR3 length is 16 residues. Here the CDR3 DNA reads TGTGCCGCCTCCGGGACAGGGAGATATAGCAATCAGCCCCAGCATTTT. Residues: CAASGTGRYSNQPQHF.

The V and J genes are TRBV6-1 and TRBJ1-5; D remains unclear. The germline gives CDR1 MNHNS, CDR2 SASEGT. Trimming shortened V by 8 bases and J by 0 bases, and 11 bases separated the two germline ends. This CDR3 has 14 residues. CDR3 coding DNA: TGTGCCAGCTTTCTCGGTTATAGCAATCAGCCCCAGCATTTT. This translates into CASFLGYSNQPQHF.

The chain combines TRBV6-1 with TRBJ1-6, with TRBD1 as a possible D gene (5 bases). CDR3 length equals 16 residues. Germline values: CDR1 MNHNS, CDR2 SASEGT. Trimming pared 4 bases from V and 8 bases from J, leaving 18 bases between. The CDR3: CASSAGGGPHYSPLHF. The CDR3 coding sequence is TGTGCCAGCAGTGCTGGGGGAGGTCCGCACTATTCACCCCTCCACTTT.

This clone was counted only a few times. The chain couples TRBV6-5 to TRBJ2-7, with no clear D. Deletions cut 2 bases from V and 0 bases from J, with 11 bases between. From germline, CDR1 is MNHEY and CDR2 SVGAGI. The CDR3 extends over 15 amino acids. As DNA, the CDR3 is TGTGCCAGCAGTTACCAGAGGCTTAGCTCCTACGAGCAGTACTTC. This encodes CASSYQRLSSYEQYF.

The sample holds one count of this clone. V gene TRBV6-5 combines with J gene TRBJ1-2; D unclear. The V end was cut by 6 bases, the J end by 7 bases, with 9 bases between. The CDR3 runs 11 residues. Germline lookup yields CDR1 MNHEY and CDR2 SVGAGI. The CDR3 protein is CASSAELGYTF. The CDR3, as DNA: TGTGCCAGCAGCGCTGAACTTGGCTACACCTTC.

The chain has TRBV2 and TRBJ2-3; D is uncertain. The CDR3 is 10 residues long. Germline V gives CDR1 SNHLY, CDR2 FYNNEI. Trimming removed 10 bases at V and 5 bases at J, with 7 bases between. CDR3 sequence reads: CATSQDTQYF. DNA for the CDR3: TGTGCCACTAGTCAAGATACGCAGTATTTT.

The chain couples TRBV19 to TRBJ2-5, with TRBD2 matching over 14 bases. Germline V CDR1 and CDR2: LNHDA, SQIVND (reference sequence). The V gene end was trimmed by 8 bases and the J gene end by 3 bases; junction bases not matched to a gene: 5. The CDR3 spans 15 residues. CDR3 protein: CASGGLAGGKETQYF. The DNA of the CDR3 is TGTGCCAGTGGTGGACTAGCGGGGGGCAAAGAGACCCAGTACTTC.

The genes are TRBV19 and TRBJ1-5, with D possibly matching TRBD1 (6 bases). V was shortened by 5 bases and J by 2 bases, with 19 bases between the two germline ends. CDR1 and CDR2 (germline): LNHDA, SQIVND (reference sequence). This CDR3 contains 17 residues. This CDR3 reads CASSGVGPGARNQPQHF. The CDR3 coding sequence is TGTGCCAGTAGTGGGGTGGGGCCAGGGGCTCGCAATCAGCCCCAGCATTTT. Together with reference TRBV19 and TRBJ1-5, the CDR3 gives the full variable domain: DGGITQSPKYLFRKEGQNVTLSCEQNLNHDAMYWYRQDPGQGLRLIYYSQIVNDFQKGDIAEGYSVSREKKESFPLTVTSAQKNPTAFYLCASSGVGPGARNQPQHFGDGTRLSIL.

The table lists this clone with a count of one. V and J are TRBV6-1 and TRBJ2-2, with D uncertain. CDR1 and CDR2 (germline): MNHNS, SASEGT. The CDR3 has 15 amino acids. V lost 6 bases to trimming and J lost 0 bases, with 11 bases between them. Here the CDR3 reads CASRKLQSNTGELFF. The CDR3 nucleotides are TGTGCCAGCAGGAAGCTACAATCGAACACCGGGGAGCTGTTTTTT.

The chain combines TRBV28 with TRBJ1-2, with D perhaps matching TRBD1 (5 bases). V dropped 6 bases and J dropped 4 bases, with 9 bases sitting between them. CDR1 and CDR2 from the germline V gene are MDHEN and SYDVKM. The length of the CDR3 is 12 residues. CDR3 loop: CASRRQSYGYTF. The CDR3 coding sequence is TGTGCCAGCAGGAGACAGTCCTATGGCTACACCTTC.

The chain couples TRBV30 to TRBJ2-2; D remains ambiguous. The germline V gene encodes CDR1 GTSNPN and CDR2 SVGIG (reference sequence). The CDR3 totals 14 residues. Trimming left V 0 bases short and J 5 bases short, with 10 bases between. CDR3 nucleotides: TGTGCCTGGAGTGTGTACTGGGAAACCGGGGAGCTGTTTTTT. It encodes CAWSVYWETGELFF.

V is TRBV30 and J is TRBJ2-2, with D maybe TRBD2 (6 bases). With 3 bases removed from V and 4 bases from J, the gap between germline ends came to 6 bases. Looked up from germline, CDR1 is GTSNPN and CDR2 is SVGIG (reference sequence). The CDR3 sequence is 12 residues long. CDR3 protein: CAWSGGTGELFF. The CDR3, as DNA: TGTGCCTGGAGCGGGGGCACCGGGGAGCTGTTTTTT.

The chain recombines TRBV7-2 with TRBJ2-2; D not certain. The CDR3 is 13 amino acids. Germline-derived CDR1 and CDR2 are SGHTA and FQGNSA. V was pared by 3 bases and J by 6 bases, with 8 bases between. The CDR3 protein is CASSFSPSGELFF. The DNA for the CDR3 is TGTGCCAGCAGCTTCTCCCCATCCGGGGAGCTGTTTTTT.

The gene calls are TRBV11-2 and TRBJ2-1; D gene uncertain. Germline CDR1 SGHAT, CDR2 FQNNGV. The ends were cut back, 2 bases at V and 6 bases at J, with 8 bases in the middle. The CDR3 is 13 amino acids. The CDR3 DNA sequence: TGTGCCAGCAGCTTATCCAGGCCCAATGAGCAGTTCTTC. Its translation is CASSLSRPNEQFF.

The chain recombines TRBV10-3 with TRBJ2-3; tentatively, D is TRBD1 (5 bases). Germline V gives CDR1 ENHRY, CDR2 SYGVKD. Deletions cut 2 bases from V and 1 base from J, with 7 bases between. There are 14 residues in the CDR3. The CDR3: CAISEGAGTDTQYF. The CDR3 region has the DNA TGTGCCATCAGTGAGGGGGCAGGCACAGATACGCAGTATTTT.

The chain recombines TRBV7-4 with TRBJ1-5; D remains unclear. The CDR3 length is 13 residues. Germline loops: CDR1 SGHVT, CDR2 SQSDAQ. Deletions cut 9 bases from V and 5 bases from J, with 14 bases between. The CDR3 sequence is CASDREEYQPQHF. DNA for the CDR3: TGTGCCAGTGACCGGGAAGAATATCAGCCCCAGCATTTT.

The gene calls are TRBV2 and TRBJ1-2; D uncertain. The CDR3 sequence is 13 residues long. The V gene lost 6 bases and the J gene lost 2 bases, with 10 bases spanning the gap. The germline V gene has CDR1 SNHLY and CDR2 FYNNEI. As DNA, the CDR3 is TGTGCCAGCAGGGCAGGACTAAACTATGGCTACACCTTC. Amino acid sequence: CASRAGLNYGYTF.

CDR3 region: CASSEVEMGANYGYTF. The CDR3, as DNA: TGTGCCAGCAGTGAAGTTGAAATGGGAGCTAACTATGGCTACACCTTC. This chain joins TRBV6-1 and TRBJ1-2; no firm D call. V was cut by 1 base and J by 0 bases, with 12 bases left in between. This CDR3 comprises 16 residues. Germline-derived CDR1 and CDR2 are MNHNS and SASEGT.

This clone was seen just once. The chain recombines TRBV28 with TRBJ1-2, with unresolved D. CDR3 length: 14 amino acids. The V and J ends lost 2 bases and 2 bases respectively, with 9 bases between them. Germline CDR1 is MDHEN and CDR2 is SYDVKM. CDR3 in DNA: TGTGCCAGCAGTTTACCCGCAGGCAACTATGGCTACACCTTC. It is translated as CASSLPAGNYGYTF.

The rearrangement joins TRBV29-1 to TRBJ1-5; perhaps TRBD1 as D (5 bases). There are 12 residues in the CDR3. Between the trimmed V and J ends, which lost 4 bases and 2 bases, there was a span of 6 bases. Looked up from germline, CDR1 is SQVTM and CDR2 is ANQGSEA. The CDR3: CSVGGGNQPQHF. CDR3 coding DNA: TGCAGCGTTGGAGGGGGCAATCAGCCCCAGCATTTT.

The chain links TRBV18 to TRBJ2-3, with D possibly being TRBD2 (5 bases). Germline lookup yields CDR1 KGHSH and CDR2 LQKENI. V lost 4 bases, J lost 4 bases, and 9 bases lay in between. The length of the CDR3 is 13 residues. The CDR3 loop reads CASSLPGSDTQYF. CDR3 DNA: TGTGCCAGCTCACTGCCGGGATCAGATACGCAGTATTTT.

This clone came up a few times. V gene TRBV29-1 combines with J gene TRBJ2-3; possibly TRBD2 for D (6 bases). The CDR3 has 13 residues. In germline, CDR1 is SQVTM, CDR2 ANQGSEA. With 4 bases removed from V and 2 bases from J, the gap between germline ends came to 10 bases. The CDR3, as DNA: TGCAGCGTTGCTTGGACTAACACAGATACGCAGTATTTT. Translating gives CSVAWTNTDTQYF.